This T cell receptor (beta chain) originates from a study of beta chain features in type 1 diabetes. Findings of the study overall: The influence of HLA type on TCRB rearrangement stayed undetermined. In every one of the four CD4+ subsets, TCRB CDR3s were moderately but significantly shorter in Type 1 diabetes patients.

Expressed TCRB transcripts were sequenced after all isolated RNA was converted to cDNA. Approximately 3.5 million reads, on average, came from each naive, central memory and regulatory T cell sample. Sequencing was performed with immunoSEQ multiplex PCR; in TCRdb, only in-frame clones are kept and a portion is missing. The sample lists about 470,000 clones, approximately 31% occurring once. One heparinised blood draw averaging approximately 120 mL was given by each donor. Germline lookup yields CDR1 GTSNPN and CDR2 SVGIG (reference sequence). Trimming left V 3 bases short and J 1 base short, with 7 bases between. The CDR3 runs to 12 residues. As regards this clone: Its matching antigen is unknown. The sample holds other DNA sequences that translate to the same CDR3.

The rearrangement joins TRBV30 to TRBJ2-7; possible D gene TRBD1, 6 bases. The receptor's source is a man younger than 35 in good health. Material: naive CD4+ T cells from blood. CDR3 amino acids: CAWRQGSYEQYF. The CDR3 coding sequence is TGTGCCTGGAGACAGGGTTCCTACGAGCAGTACTTC.